Below are 32 T cell receptor beta chains sequenced from a single sample in a study of beta chain features in type 1 diabetes. As every portion of the isolated RNA was reverse transcribed, the sequencing read expressed TCRB transcripts. Some clones are missing from TCRdb's copy, which holds only in-frame ones; the method was immunoSEQ multiplex PCR. Of fewer than 250,000 clones detected, approximately 14% appear once; the ten largest clones hold roughly 0.024%. Sequenced sample: naive CD4+ T cells from blood. The source of these receptors is a woman aged 40-49 years in good health.

The chain uses TRBV7-6 and TRBJ2-5; D is ambiguous. This CDR3 contains 15 residues. V gave up 1 base and J gave up 1 base, with 10 bases separating them. Germline V gene data show CDR1 as SGHVS and CDR2 as FNYEAQ. The CDR3 sequence is CASSLVSSGQETQYF. CDR3 nucleotides: TGTGCCAGCAGCTTAGTTTCGTCAGGCCAAGAGACCCAGTACTTC.

This chain links TRBV6-1 with TRBJ1-1; D call uncertain. CDR1 is MNHNS, CDR2 SASEGT, per germline. The CDR3 has 17 amino acids. Trimming shortened V by 4 bases and J by 0 bases, and 18 bases separated the two germline ends. The CDR3 DNA sequence: TGTGCCAGCAGTGGTTACAGTGACGGCTTACTGAACACTGAAGCTTTCTTT. Translating it yields CASSGYSDGLLNTEAFF.

This chain connects TRBV7-2 to TRBJ2-7; 8 bases fit TRBD2. The ends lost 5 bases at V and 6 bases at J; junction bases unmatched: 9. This CDR3 is 14 amino acids long. From germline, CDR1 is SGHTA and CDR2 FQGNSA. The CDR3 coding sequence is TGTGCCAGCAGCCCCATTGGCGGGAGGTCCGAGCAGTACTTC. Amino acid sequence: CASSPIGGRSEQYF.

In this sample, this clone turned up a few times. The V gene is TRBV6-5, the J gene TRBJ2-7; D may be TRBD2 (5 bases). The germline V gene encodes CDR1 MNHEY and CDR2 SVGAGI. The CDR3 loop spans 15 amino acids. The ends were cut back, 0 bases at V and 0 bases at J, with 9 bases in the middle. CDR3 in DNA: TGTGCCAGCAGTTACTCATGGGAGAGCTCCTACGAGCAGTACTTC. Amino acid sequence: CASSYSWESSYEQYF.

This clone was picked up a small number of times. As DNA, the CDR3 is TGCAGCGTTGAAGTGGTTAGCTTTGGGGGGGCCGGGACCGGGGATACGCAGTATTTT. Protein: CSVEVVSFGGAGTGDTQYF. The J gene is TRBJ2-3, the V gene TRBV29-1; tentatively, D is TRBD2 (7 bases). Germline CDR1 reads SQVTM; CDR2 reads ANQGSEA. V lost 1 base to trimming and J lost 6 bases, with 29 bases between them. The CDR3 is 19 residues long.

This clone was counted only a few times. The rearrangement links TRBV5-1 to TRBJ2-5; maybe TRBD1 (5 bases). V was clipped by 4 bases and J by 1 base, with 11 bases between them. The CDR3 contains 14 residues. Looked up from germline, CDR1 is SGHRS and CDR2 is YFSETQ. CDR3 loop: CASSIQGTQETQYF. In DNA, the CDR3 is TGCGCCAGCAGCATTCAGGGTACCCAAGAGACCCAGTACTTC.

This clone was seen a few times. The chain combines TRBV10-3 with TRBJ2-3, with 11 bases aligning to TRBD2. CDR1 and CDR2 from the germline V gene are ENHRY and SYGVKD. This CDR3 is built from 16 residues. Losses at the gene ends were 3 bases for V and 4 bases for J; bases not matched to a gene: 6. The CDR3 DNA reads as TGTGCCATCAGTGATAGCGGGGGGGCCGTGGCAGATACGCAGTATTTT. This codes for CAISDSGGAVADTQYF.

This clone showed up just a few times. V usage is TRBV4-2 and J usage is TRBJ2-2; 10 bases fit TRBD2. The trim removed 1 base at V and 3 bases at J, leaving 5 bases unmatched. CDR3 length: 17 residues. Germline CDR1 reads LGHNA; CDR2 reads YNFKEQ. The chain's CDR3 is CASSQGRTSGHTGELFF. CDR3 nucleotide sequence: TGTGCCAGCAGCCAAGGGAGGACTAGCGGACACACCGGGGAGCTGTTTTTT.

The rearrangement uses TRBV10-3 and TRBJ1-1, with D possibly being TRBD1 (6 bases). The CDR3 sequence is 13 residues long. V gave up 8 bases and J gave up 0 bases, with 10 bases separating them. Germline V gives CDR1 ENHRY, CDR2 SYGVKD. In nucleotides, the CDR3 is TGTGCCATCCACAGGGAACTGAACACTGAAGCTTTCTTT. Translation: CAIHRELNTEAFF.

This clone was seen a few times. The chain carries TRBV6-1 and TRBJ1-1; D possibly corresponds to TRBD1 (6 bases). Germline V gene data show CDR1 as MNHNS and CDR2 as SASEGT. The CDR3 runs 14 residues. Trimming shortened V by 6 bases and J by 10 bases, and 21 bases separated the two germline ends. CDR3 residues: CASSIRGRLEAAFF. The CDR3, as DNA: TGTGCCAGCAGCATCAGGGGCCGCCTCGAGGCAGCTTTCTTT.

This clone was counted between two and nine times. V is TRBV27 and J is TRBJ2-3; D gene ambiguous. Germline V gene sequence: CDR1 MNHEY, CDR2 SMNVEV (reference sequence). The CDR3 runs to 13 residues. V shed 6 bases and J shed 4 bases, with 11 bases lying between them. CDR3 nucleotide sequence: TGTGCCAGCAGCCGAAAAACATCAGATACGCAGTATTTT. This gives the protein CASSRKTSDTQYF.

The V gene is TRBV19, the J gene TRBJ2-6; D is uncertain. The CDR3 has 14 amino acids. The germline gives CDR1 LNHDA, CDR2 SQIVND (reference sequence). The V gene lost 10 bases and the J gene lost 0 bases, with 10 bases spanning the gap. The CDR3 loop is CATDGSSGANVLTF. CDR3 bases: TGTGCCACCGACGGGTCCTCTGGGGCCAACGTCCTGACTTTC.

The chain combines TRBV6-5 with TRBJ2-7; D unresolved. The ends were cut back, 7 bases at V and 4 bases at J, with 8 bases in the middle. Germline CDR1 reads MNHEY; CDR2 reads SVGAGI. The CDR3 loop spans 11 amino acids. The CDR3 sequence is CASMADYEQYF. As DNA, the CDR3 is TGTGCCAGCATGGCGGATTACGAGCAGTACTTC.

This clone came up a few times. This chain joins TRBV7-2 and TRBJ2-2, with no clear D. Germline-derived CDR1 and CDR2 are SGHTA and FQGNSA. The CDR3 has 15 residues. V was cut by 3 bases and J by 1 base, with 9 bases left in between. The CDR3: CASSFSRLNTGELFF. CDR3 sequence (DNA): TGTGCCAGCAGCTTTTCCCGTCTGAACACCGGGGAGCTGTTTTTT.

The chain combines TRBV2 with TRBJ2-5, with D possibly TRBD1 on 5 matching bases. Germline values: CDR1 SNHLY, CDR2 FYNNEI. This CDR3 is built from 13 residues. V gave up 5 bases and J gave up 1 base, with 8 bases separating them. The CDR3 nucleotides are TGTGCCAGCAGTCAGGACATCCAAGAGACCCAGTACTTC. Translation gives CASSQDIQETQYF.

The chain employs TRBV19 and TRBJ1-5; D gene uncertain. The V end was cut by 5 bases, the J end by 0 bases, with 11 bases between. The CDR3 spans 15 residues. From germline, CDR1 is LNHDA and CDR2 SQIVND (reference sequence). The CDR3 coding sequence is TGTGCCAGTAGTCCGAGACTTAGTAGCAATCAGCCCCAGCATTTT. Translation: CASSPRLSSNQPQHF.

This clone was found a few times. CDR3 in DNA: TGTGCCAGCTCACCAACGATGGGACTAGCGGGGGACCAAGAGACCCAGTACTTC. It encodes CASSPTMGLAGDQETQYF. The chain is built from TRBV18 and TRBJ2-5; TRBD2 aligns across 14 bases. There are 18 residues in the CDR3. Trimming at V came to 2 bases and at J to 0 bases, leaving 5 bases not matched to a gene. Germline V gene lookup returns CDR1 KGHSH and CDR2 LQKENI.

The chain links TRBV7-2 to TRBJ2-3; maybe TRBD2 (5 bases). With 3 bases removed from V and 0 bases from J, the gap between germline ends came to 7 bases. The CDR3 is made up of 14 amino acids. Germline V gene lookup returns CDR1 SGHTA and CDR2 FQGNSA. CDR3 DNA: TGTGCCAGCAGCTTGAGGGCTAGCACAGATACGCAGTATTTT. Amino acid sequence: CASSLRASTDTQYF.

The V gene is TRBV2, the J gene TRBJ2-1; 15 bases are a match to TRBD2. The CDR3 has 17 amino acids. The germline gives CDR1 SNHLY, CDR2 FYNNEI. V trimming: 6 bases; J trimming: 10 bases; junction bases outside the gene matches: 13. CDR3 amino acids: CASRDLRTSGGVWEQFF. Here the CDR3 DNA reads TGTGCCAGCAGGGACCTCAGGACTAGCGGGGGGGTTTGGGAGCAGTTCTTC.

This rearrangement joins TRBV7-2 to TRBJ2-1; 15 positions agree with TRBD2. CDR3 size: 14 residues. In germline, CDR1 is SGHTA, CDR2 FQGNSA. The J segment lost 15 bases and the V segment lost 4 bases, leaving 7 bases of the junction unmatched. CDR3 nucleotide sequence: TGTGCCAGCAGCTCGGGACTAGCGGGGGGCCCGGGGTTCTTC. Its translation is CASSSGLAGGPGFF.

There are a few counts of this clone. The chain couples TRBV5-1 to TRBJ2-7, with D maybe TRBD1 (6 bases). Germline assignment: CDR1 SGHRS and CDR2 YFSETQ. This CDR3 has 15 residues. The V end was cut by 3 bases, the J end by 8 bases, with 21 bases between. DNA for the CDR3: TGCGCCAGCAGCTCCCCGGACAGCCTGGGGGCAAAGCAGTACTTC. Residues: CASSSPDSLGAKQYF.

The CDR3: CASSLQTGSNTEAFF. CDR3 in DNA: TGTGCCAGCAGCCTCCAGACAGGTAGTAACACTGAAGCTTTCTTT. V gene TRBV9 combines with J gene TRBJ1-1, with a weak D call TRBD1 (6 bases). The CDR3 sequence is 15 residues long. The V end was cut by 4 bases, the J end by 2 bases, with 15 bases between. The germline V gene has CDR1 SGDLS and CDR2 YYNGEE.

This clone has more than one count but fewer than ten. The V call is TRBV18, the J call TRBJ2-3; no definite D call. The CDR3 extends over 17 amino acids. V lost 3 bases to trimming and J lost 0 bases, with 16 bases between them. Looked up from germline, CDR1 is KGHSH and CDR2 is LQKENI. The CDR3 loop is CASSPIDELFSTDTQYF. The CDR3 region has the DNA TGTGCCAGCTCACCTATAGATGAGCTATTTAGCACAGATACGCAGTATTTT.

There are a few counts of this clone. V gene TRBV11-2 combines with J gene TRBJ2-3, with 8 positions matching TRBD2. The J segment lost 5 bases and the V segment lost 6 bases, leaving 10 bases of the junction unmatched. Germline CDR1 is SGHAT and CDR2 is FQNNGV. There are 15 residues in the CDR3. The CDR3 DNA is TGTGCCAGCAGGTTCCGGGGGGGCCAGGGAGATACGCAGTATTTT. It is translated as CASRFRGGQGDTQYF. Using reference TRBV11-2 and TRBJ2-3 for the parts outside the CDR3, the full variable domain is EAGVAQSPRYKIIEKRQSVAFWCNPISGHATLYWYQQILGQGPKLLIQFQNNGVVDDSQLPKDRFSAERLKGVDSTLKIQPAKLEDSAVYLCASRFRGGQGDTQYFGPGTRLTVL.

This clone was observed a few times. The chain links TRBV9 to TRBJ1-1; D perhaps matches TRBD1 (6 bases). The germline CDR1 and CDR2 sequences are SGDLS and YYNGEE. The ends were cut back, 0 bases at V and 4 bases at J, with 10 bases in the middle. The CDR3 length is 14 residues. The CDR3 DNA sequence: TGTGCCAGCAGCGTAGAATGGACAGCCACTGAAGCTTTCTTT. It encodes CASSVEWTATEAFF.

This clone was seen only a few times. V is TRBV29-1 and J is TRBJ2-5; 11 bases are shared with TRBD1. This CDR3 is built from 14 residues. Germline V gives CDR1 SQVTM, CDR2 ANQGSEA. V gave up 7 bases and J gave up 0 bases; unmatched junction bases: 4. As DNA, the CDR3 is TGCAGCGCGGACAGGGGGCTTGACCAAGAGACCCAGTACTTC. It translates to CSADRGLDQETQYF.

The genes are TRBV29-1 and TRBJ2-1; possibly TRBD2 for D (7 bases). Germline CDR1 reads SQVTM; CDR2 reads ANQGSEA. The CDR3 is 14 residues long. The CDR3 here is CTGRLGGAWNEQFF. CDR3 bases: TGCACCGGTAGGTTAGGGGGGGCGTGGAATGAGCAGTTCTTC.

This clone was seen only a few times. The genes are TRBV7-2 and TRBJ2-4, with 8 positions matching TRBD1. The J segment lost 6 bases and the V segment lost 6 bases, leaving 10 bases of the junction unmatched. The CDR3 loop spans 15 amino acids. From germline, CDR1 is SGHTA and CDR2 FQGNSA. The CDR3 protein is CASSRPGGAGNIQYF. DNA of the CDR3: TGTGCCAGCAGTCGCCCAGGGGGCGCTGGAAACATTCAGTACTTC.

This clone was seen a handful of times. The rearrangement uses TRBV19 and TRBJ2-5; a weak D match, TRBD1 (5 bases). This CDR3 comprises 15 residues. Between the trimmed V and J ends, which lost 6 bases and 0 bases, there was a span of 14 bases. Germline-derived CDR1 and CDR2 are LNHDA and SQIVND (reference sequence). CDR3 nucleotides: TGTGCCAGTAGAGCAGGACACAAGTACCAAGAGACCCAGTACTTC. Protein sequence: CASRAGHKYQETQYF.

This clone has a handful of counts. This rearrangement joins TRBV18 to TRBJ2-4, with D uncertain. The CDR3 has 14 amino acids. Trimming pared 3 bases from V and 8 bases from J, leaving 14 bases between. Looked up from germline, CDR1 is KGHSH and CDR2 is LQKENI. The CDR3 protein is CASSPTSVYHIQYF. CDR3 coding DNA: TGTGCCAGCTCACCCACAAGCGTGTATCACATTCAGTACTTC.

The chain carries TRBV4-2 and TRBJ2-1; unclear D gene. V was clipped by 0 bases and J by 4 bases, with 4 bases between them. The CDR3 runs to 13 residues. The germline V gene has CDR1 LGHNA and CDR2 YNFKEQ. In nucleotides, the CDR3 is TGTGCCAGCAGCCAAGATCAGTACAATGAGCAGTTCTTC. Translating it yields CASSQDQYNEQFF.

This chain joins TRBV7-9 and TRBJ2-7, with 9 nucleotides matching TRBD1. Losses at the gene ends were 4 bases for V and 7 bases for J; bases not matched to a gene: 8. This CDR3 comprises 14 residues. Germline CDR1 and CDR2: SEHNR and FQNEAQ (reference sequence). The CDR3 here is CASSSGGQGWEQYF. The CDR3 region has the DNA TGTGCCAGCAGCTCGGGGGGACAGGGTTGGGAGCAGTACTTC.